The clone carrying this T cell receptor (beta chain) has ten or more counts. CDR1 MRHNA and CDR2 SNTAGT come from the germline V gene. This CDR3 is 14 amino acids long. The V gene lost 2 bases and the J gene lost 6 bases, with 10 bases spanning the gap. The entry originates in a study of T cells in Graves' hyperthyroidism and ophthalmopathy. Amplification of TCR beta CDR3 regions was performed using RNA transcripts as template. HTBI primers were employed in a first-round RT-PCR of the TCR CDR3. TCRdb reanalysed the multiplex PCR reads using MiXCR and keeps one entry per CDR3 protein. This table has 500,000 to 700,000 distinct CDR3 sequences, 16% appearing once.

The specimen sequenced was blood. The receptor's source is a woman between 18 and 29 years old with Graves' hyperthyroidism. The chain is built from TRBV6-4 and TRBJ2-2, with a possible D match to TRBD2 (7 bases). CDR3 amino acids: CASSDGGASGELFF. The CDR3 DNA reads TGTGCCAGCAGTGACGGGGGGGCGTCCGGGGAGCTGTTTTTT.